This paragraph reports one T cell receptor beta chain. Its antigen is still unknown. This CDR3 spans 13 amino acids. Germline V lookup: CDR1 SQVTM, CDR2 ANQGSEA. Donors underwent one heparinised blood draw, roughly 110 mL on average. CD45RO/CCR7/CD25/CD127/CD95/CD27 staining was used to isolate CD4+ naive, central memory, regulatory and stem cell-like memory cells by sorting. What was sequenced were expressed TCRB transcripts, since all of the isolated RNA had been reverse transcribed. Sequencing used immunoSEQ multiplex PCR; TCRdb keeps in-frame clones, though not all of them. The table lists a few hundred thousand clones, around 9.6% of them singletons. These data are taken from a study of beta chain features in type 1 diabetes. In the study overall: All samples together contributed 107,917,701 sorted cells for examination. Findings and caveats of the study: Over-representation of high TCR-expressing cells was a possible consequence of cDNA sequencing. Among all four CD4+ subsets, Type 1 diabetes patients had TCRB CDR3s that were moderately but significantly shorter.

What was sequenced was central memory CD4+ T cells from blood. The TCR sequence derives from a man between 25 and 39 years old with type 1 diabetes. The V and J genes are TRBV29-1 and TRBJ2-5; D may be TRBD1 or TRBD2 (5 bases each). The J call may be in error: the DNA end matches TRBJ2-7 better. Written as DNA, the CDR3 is TGCAGCGTGACCCTTGGGGGTCTCTACGAGCAGTACTTC. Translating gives CSVTLGGLYEQYF.